This T cell receptor (beta chain) is drawn from a study of blood T cell repertoires in COVID-19. The cohort comprised adults aged about 18 to 100 years residing in about two dozen US areas. Cohorts were based on clinical histories the participants reported. Two negative PCRs, clearance, or symptom resolution characterized the recovered Cohort 3 donors. Some clones are missing from TCRdb's copy, which holds only in-frame ones; the method was immunoSEQ multiplex PCR. Here the sample spans approximately 490,000 clones, roughly 90% being singletons. The CDR3 totals 14 residues. Germline values: CDR1 SGHRS, CDR2 YFSETQ. Trimming stripped 0 bases from V and 2 bases from J, with 9 bases between.

The sequenced material came from PBMCs or T cells enriched from blood (not recorded which). The receptor comes from a young woman who had recovered from COVID-19. V and J are TRBV5-1 and TRBJ2-7; D remains unclear. The CDR3 sequence is CASSLDSATYEQYF. CDR3 nucleotides: TGCGCCAGCAGCTTGGATTCAGCGACCTACGAGCAGTACTTC.